This TCR beta chain was recovered during a study of OX40 agonist ivuxolimab in advanced cancers. The study's findings and limits: Low levels of normalized T-cell clonal expansion also appeared in some nonresponders. Antigen targets of the expanded peripheral T cells went undetermined.

The CDR3 consists of 14 residues. The germline CDR1 and CDR2 sequences are SEHNR and FQNEAQ (reference sequence). Trimming removed 2 bases at V and 2 bases at J, with 10 bases between. On this clone itself: No antigen is known for it.

Sequencing used immunoSEQ multiplex PCR; TCRdb keeps in-frame clones, though not all of them. This sample carries about 37,000 clones, roughly 80% of them seen once, and the ten largest clones take approximately 22%. The clonotype was recovered from an adult with an advanced solid tumor such as melanoma, head and neck, liver or kidney cancer. The chain links TRBV7-9 to TRBJ2-7; D is unclear. The material was CD4+ or CD8+ T cells sorted from blood, obtained in a trial of the OX40 agonist ivuxolimab. CDR3 sequence: CASSLILKPYEQYF. The CDR3, as DNA: TGTGCCAGCAGCTTAATCCTCAAACCCTACGAGCAGTACTTC.